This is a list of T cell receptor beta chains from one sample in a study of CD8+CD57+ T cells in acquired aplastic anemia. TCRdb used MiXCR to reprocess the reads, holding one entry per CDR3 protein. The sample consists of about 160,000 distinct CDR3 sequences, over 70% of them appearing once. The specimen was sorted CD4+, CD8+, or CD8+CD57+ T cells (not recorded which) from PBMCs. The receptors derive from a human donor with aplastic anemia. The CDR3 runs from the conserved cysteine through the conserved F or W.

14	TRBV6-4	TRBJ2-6	CASSDSTGANVLTF
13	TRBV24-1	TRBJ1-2	CATSDFGGQGYTF
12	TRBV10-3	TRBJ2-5	CAISSAGGTQYF
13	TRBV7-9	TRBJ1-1	CASSLATSAEAFF
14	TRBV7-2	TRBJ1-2	CASSQDPGQGNYTF
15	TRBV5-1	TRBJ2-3	CASSQGGSGTDTQYF
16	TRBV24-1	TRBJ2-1	CATSDLQGGSYNEQFF
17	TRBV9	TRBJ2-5	CASSVDGSGGARETQYF
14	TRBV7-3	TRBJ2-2	CASSLSVNTGELFF
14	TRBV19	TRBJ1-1	CASSIAGGKTEAFF
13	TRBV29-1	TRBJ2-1	CSVEDPAGYEQFF
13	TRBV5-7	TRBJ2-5	CASSYRTAETQYF
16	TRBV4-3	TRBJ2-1	CASSPETSGGVVEQFF
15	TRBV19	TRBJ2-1	CASTPTSLPYNEQFF
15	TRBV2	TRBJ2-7	CASSDPPGQTYEQYF
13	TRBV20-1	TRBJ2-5	CSGGGREKETQYF
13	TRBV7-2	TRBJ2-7	CASSTIRYYEQYF
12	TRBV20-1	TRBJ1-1	CSALKGATEAFF
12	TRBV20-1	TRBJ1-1	CSARGQGTEAFF
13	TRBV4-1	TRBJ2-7	CASSQVDRDEQYF
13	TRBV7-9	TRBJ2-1	CASGQREYNEQFF
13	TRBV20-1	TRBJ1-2	CSARSEGARPNTF
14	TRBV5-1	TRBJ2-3	CASMFTGAQDTQYF
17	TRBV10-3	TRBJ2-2	CAISRTSGGVNTGELFF
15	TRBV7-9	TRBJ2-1	CASSLGQGKVDEQFF
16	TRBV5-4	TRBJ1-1	CASSLEPTGTYTEAFF
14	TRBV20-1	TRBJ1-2	CSARRTTGNYGYTF
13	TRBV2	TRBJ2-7	CASSFSNSYEQYF
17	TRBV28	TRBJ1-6	CASSPGLGRDYNSPLHF
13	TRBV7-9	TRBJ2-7	CASSPGVYYEQYF
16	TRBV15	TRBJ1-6	CATSSNGQGHNSPLHF
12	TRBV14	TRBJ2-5	CASSSARETQYF
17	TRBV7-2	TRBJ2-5	CASSSLLAGGPTETQYF
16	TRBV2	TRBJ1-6	CASSEDGLSYNSPLHF
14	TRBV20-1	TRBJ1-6	CSAREGNGNSPLHF
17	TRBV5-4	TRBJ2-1	CASSLRYTMSSYNEQLF
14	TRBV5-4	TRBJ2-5	CASSLDRGAETQYF
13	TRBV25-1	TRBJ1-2	CASSPGTDAGYTF
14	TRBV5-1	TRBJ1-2	CASSPRLTGETYTF
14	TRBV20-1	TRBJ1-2	CSARDQASPGGYTF
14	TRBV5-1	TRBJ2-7	CASSAGTLGREQYF
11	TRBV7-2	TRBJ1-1	CASSLTVEAFF